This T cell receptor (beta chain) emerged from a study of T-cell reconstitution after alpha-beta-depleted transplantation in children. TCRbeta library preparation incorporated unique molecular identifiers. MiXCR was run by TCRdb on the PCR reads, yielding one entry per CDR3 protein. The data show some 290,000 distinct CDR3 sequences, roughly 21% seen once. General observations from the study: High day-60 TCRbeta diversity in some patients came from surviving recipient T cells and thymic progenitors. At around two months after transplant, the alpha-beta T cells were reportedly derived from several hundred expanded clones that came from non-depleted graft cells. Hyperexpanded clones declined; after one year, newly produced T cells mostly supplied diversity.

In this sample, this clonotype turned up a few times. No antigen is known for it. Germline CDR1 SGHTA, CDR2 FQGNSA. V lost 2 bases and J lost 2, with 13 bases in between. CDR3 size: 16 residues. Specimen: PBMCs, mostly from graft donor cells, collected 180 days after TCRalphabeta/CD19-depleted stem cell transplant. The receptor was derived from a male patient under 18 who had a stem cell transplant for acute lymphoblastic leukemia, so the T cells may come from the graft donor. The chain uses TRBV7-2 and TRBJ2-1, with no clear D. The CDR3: CASSLFPATPYNEQFF. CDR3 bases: TGTGCCAGCAGCTTATTCCCCGCGACCCCCTACAATGAGCAGTTCTTC.